The T cell receptor (beta chain) described here comes from a study of blood T cell repertoires in COVID-19 (dated by TCRdb to 2020 to 2021). Regarding the study in general: The collaborator samples originated in the United States, Italy and Spain and spanned the acute and convalescent phases of COVID-19. The prospective study material was composed of cDNA or gDNA derived from T cells, B-cell-depleted T cells, or PBMCs. The dataset comprised deeply sampled blood TCRbeta repertoires from subjects exposed to, actively infected with, or recovered from COVID-19. The repertoires were released in a freely available public database intended as a resource for research on the immune response to SARS-CoV-2. The samples were drawn from two sources: the first 160 participants of the ongoing ImmuneRACE study, and over 950 subjects contributed by 6 global collaborators. Sample metadata almost always included a de-identified subject ID, COVID-19 status, age in years and sex. HLA class I and class II types, where available, came from metadata supplied by the sample provider rather than from assay-based typing.

Whole blood was collected in K2EDTA tubes by collaborating institutions according to the institutions' own protocols. For TCRbeta analysis, collaborators shipped samples in one of three forms: frozen whole blood, isolated PBMCs, or DNA extracted from either of those sample types. Including cysteine and phenylalanine, the CDR3 has 16 amino acids. Of all the DNA, just the CDR3 is kept, 48 bases in frame from base 1. Ends trimmed: V by 2 bases, J by 9 bases; bases unmatched to a gene: 14. Via the germline V gene, CDR1 is MNHEY and CDR2 SVGAGI. This clone was counted a few times. Its antigen is not yet known. No quality values exist for individual bases; no much larger clone is one base distant. Summary of the overall study and its limitations: The amount of clinical and demographic metadata varied by source and participant and was provided uncurated.

TCRbeta CDR3 regions were amplified from genomic DNA using the immunoSEQ Assay, a bias-controlled multiplex PCR. In the source study's methods: Within the assay, amplification of reference gene primers was used to estimate how many nucleated cells each sample contained. To quantify the absolute abundance of each unique TCRbeta CDR3 rearrangement, sequence reads were collapsed and filtered. For each sample, productive Simpson clonality was calculated as the square root of Simpson's diversity index across productive rearrangements. Entries here come from immuneACCESS through TCRdb and include only in-frame sequences with V and J called. Some clones fail to appear in such tables; in the studies checked, an unresolved V gene covers under half of the shortfall, and the cause of the remainder is unknown. The DNA was the basis for D and trimming; V, J and clone size are from that table. The sample table holds more than 85,000 clones, of which about 85% were seen once. The top ten hold more than 4% of the sample.

This chain joins TRBV6-5 to TRBJ2-7, and TRBD1 aligns with 9 junction nucleotides. The sample comprised peripheral blood. The sequence derives from a man aged 45-65 years with acute or convalescent COVID-19. Here the CDR3 is given as CASSYSLGQGINLQYF. The DNA is TGTGCCAGCAGTTACAGCCTGGGACAGGGAATTAATTTGCAGTACTTC.